Here is one TCR beta chain with its context. The antigen is not known. Amplification used 60 Vbeta primers and 13 Jbeta primers. Some clones are missing from TCRdb's copy, which holds only in-frame ones; the method was immunoSEQ multiplex PCR. Among about 94,000 clones listed, roughly 75% were seen once. This entry is derived from a study of cytomegalovirus exposure and HLA in healthy donors. Germline lookup yields CDR1 SGHRS and CDR2 YFSETQ. The CDR3 has 14 residues. Germline trimming cut 0 bases from V and 6 bases from J; bases unmatched to any gene: 4. Study conclusions and caveats: Using a false discovery rate of 0.05, a later analysis showed that 16,951 TCR beta sequences were associated with HLA alleles.

The rearrangement links TRBV5-1 to TRBJ1-2; 8 bases map to TRBD1. Sequencing input: PBMCs. The source is a woman aged 60 to 75 in good health and CMV-seronegative. CDR3 in DNA: TGCGCCAGCAGCTTGGGACAGGGGACTAATGGCTACACCTTC. Translation gives CASSLGQGTNGYTF.